The subject of this entry is one T cell receptor beta chain. This CDR3 spans 14 amino acids. Germline CDR1 is SGDLS and CDR2 is YYNGEE. Trimming stripped 4 bases from V and 6 bases from J, with 17 bases between. The source of the sample is a study of blood T cell repertoires in COVID-19. Looking at the study overall: Acute-phase and convalescent COVID-19 samples originated in the United States, Italy and Spain. In each case, the material was cDNA or gDNA derived from T cells, B-cell-depleted T cells, or PBMCs.

Source study methods: Quantification of nucleated cells was approximated via reference gene primer amplification. TCRdb's table, derived via immunoSEQ multiplex PCR, lists solely in-frame clones and lacks some. V and J calls and clone size are given by that table; D and trimming were obtained from the DNA. Here the sample spans more than 35,000 clones, roughly 70% being singletons. Sequenced input: peripheral blood. The V gene is TRBV9, the J gene TRBJ2-7; no firm D call. This receptor was identified in a man older than 75 with acute or convalescent COVID-19. The CDR3 is CASSPSTRRVEQYF. DNA of the CDR3: TGTGCCAGCAGCCCATCTACGCGACGGGTCGAGCAGTACTTC. Combining the CDR3 with reference TRBV9 and TRBJ2-7 gives the whole variable domain DSGVTQTPKHLITATGQRVTLRCSPRSGDLSVYWYQQSLDQGLQFLIQYYNGEERAKGNILERFSAQQFPDLHSELNLSSLELGDSALYFCASSPSTRRVEQYFGPGTRLTVT.